The clone carrying this T cell receptor (beta chain) showed up many times. This sample stems from a study of prognosis after radiotherapy for stage I lung cancer. At the level of the study: Enrollment of stage I non-small cell lung cancer patients ran from April 2018 to January 2019.

Two-round multiplex PCR, the amplification method, yielded TCR beta CDR3 from genomic DNA. Used in first-round PCR were primers specific to each TRBV and TRBJ gene. TCRdb itself ran the multiplex PCR reads through MiXCR, one entry per CDR3 protein. The sample yields tens of thousands of distinct CDR3 sequences, less than 35% seen once. The material was PBMCs, obtained before or after stereotactic body radiation therapy (not recorded which). The TCR originated in a donor over 45 with non-small cell lung cancer.

CDR3: CASSPGITDTQYF. The CDR3 region has the DNA TGTGCCAGCTCCCCTGGGATTACAGATACGCAGTATTTT. The rearrangement uses TRBV18 and TRBJ2-3; D remains ambiguous. This CDR3 is built from 13 residues. The germline gives CDR1 KGHSH, CDR2 LQKENI. The V gene lost 6 bases and the J gene lost 3 bases, with 10 bases spanning the gap.